The 2 T cell receptor beta chains given below trace back to one sample, sequenced in a study of PD-1 blockade in classical Hodgkin lymphoma. Assay: immunoSEQ multiplex PCR; the TCRdb copy retains only in-frame clones and omits some. The table lists 15,000 to 20,000 clones, roughly 65% of them singletons. Time point of the sample: cycle 4 day 1 (C4D1), after more than 5 weeks of nivolumab. Every single patient, without exception, relapsed after autologous stem cell transplantation, and brentuximab vedotin exposure varied. Sequencing used peripheral blood mononuclear cells (PBMCs), obtained before the fourth cycle of nivolumab. The receptor set was obtained from a human donor with classical Hodgkin lymphoma.

The J gene is TRBJ2-7, the V gene TRBV2; no definite D call. Trimming cost V 7 bases and J 5 bases, with 9 bases left between them. CDR1 is SNHLY, CDR2 FYNNEI, per germline. The CDR3 has 11 residues. CDR3 DNA: TGTGCCAGCACAGCACAAAACGAGCAGTACTTC. This sequence encodes CASTAQNEQYF.

This clone qualifies as medium-sized. The chain employs TRBV5-6 and TRBJ2-7; either TRBD1 or TRBD2 may supply D (6 bases each). Germline V gene data show CDR1 as SGHDT and CDR2 as YYEEEE. V lost 4 bases and J 6 bases, leaving 23 bases between the germline ends. This CDR3 comprises 16 residues. The CDR3 here is CASSGGGLVGRSEQYF. The DNA for the CDR3 is TGTGCCAGCAGCGGAGGGGGTCTAGTCGGGCGAAGCGAGCAGTACTTC. Variable domain in full (rest from reference TRBV5-6 and TRBJ2-7): DAGVTQSPTHLIKTRGQQVTLRCSPKSGHDTVSWYQQALGQGPQFIFQYYEEEERQRGNFPDRFSGHQFPNYSSELNVNALLLGDSALYLCASSGGGLVGRSEQYFGPGTRLTVT.